The present TCR beta chain was sequenced within a study of control samples from healthy donors and cancer patients. Assay: immunoSEQ multiplex PCR; the TCRdb copy retains only in-frame clones and omits some. Of 100,000 to 150,000 clones detected, less than 95% appear once; the ten largest clones hold 8.6%. The CDR3 is 14 amino acids. In germline, CDR1 is SEHNR, CDR2 FQNEAQ (reference sequence). V was shortened by 2 bases and J by 3 bases, with 10 bases between the two germline ends. In its sample, this clone was seen once. Sequencing used blood. The chain uses TRBV7-9 and TRBJ1-2, with no clear D. This clonotype was obtained from a man younger than 35 in good health. CDR3 sequence: CASSLRGPYYGYTF. The CDR3 DNA is TGTGCCAGCAGCTTACGAGGTCCGTACTATGGCTACACCTTC.